This entry is about one T cell receptor beta chain. The antigen remains unidentified. The sample originates from a study of cytomegalovirus exposure and HLA in healthy donors. This CDR3 contains 14 residues. V lost 6 bases to trimming and J lost 3 bases, with 12 bases between them. The germline CDR1 and CDR2 sequences are MNHNY and SVGAGI (reference sequence). With 60 Vbeta and 13 Jbeta primers, the PCR was carried out. Assay: immunoSEQ multiplex PCR; the TCRdb copy retains only in-frame clones and omits some. Here the sample spans over 100,000 clones, roughly 83% being singletons. Study-level results: Indistinguishable V segments, including TRBV6-2 and TRBV6-3, were excluded. The study carried out a later analysis of TCR beta sequences. It associated some 17,000 of them with specific HLA alleles at a false discovery rate of 0.05. Three of the chains that were CMV-associated were confirmed in vitro to be specific for CMV antigens.

Those who donated were healthy bone marrow donors. V and J are TRBV6-6 and TRBJ2-1, with a weak D call TRBD2 (6 bases). What was sequenced was PBMCs. The TCR was taken from a woman in her late teens or twenties in good health and CMV-seropositive. CDR3 DNA: TGTGCCAGCAGCGTAACCGGGGGCTACAATGAGCAGTTCTTC. Translating gives CASSVTGGYNEQFF.